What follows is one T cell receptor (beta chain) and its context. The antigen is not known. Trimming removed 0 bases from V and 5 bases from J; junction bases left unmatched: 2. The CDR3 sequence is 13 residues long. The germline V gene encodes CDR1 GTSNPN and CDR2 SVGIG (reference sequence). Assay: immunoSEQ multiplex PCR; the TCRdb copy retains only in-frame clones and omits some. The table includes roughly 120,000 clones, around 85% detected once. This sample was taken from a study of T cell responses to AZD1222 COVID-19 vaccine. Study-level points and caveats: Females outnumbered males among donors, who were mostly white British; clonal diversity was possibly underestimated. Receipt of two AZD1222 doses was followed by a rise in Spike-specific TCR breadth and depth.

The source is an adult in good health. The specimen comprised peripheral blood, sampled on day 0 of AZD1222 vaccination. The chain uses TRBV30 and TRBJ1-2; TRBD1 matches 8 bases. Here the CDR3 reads CAWSVQGGYGYTF. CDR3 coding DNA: TGTGCCTGGAGTGTACAGGGGGGGTATGGCTACACCTTC.